The 32 T cell receptor beta chains given below trace back to one sample, sequenced in a study of T cell responses to AZD1222 COVID-19 vaccine. Sequencing used immunoSEQ multiplex PCR; TCRdb keeps in-frame clones, though not all of them. Among 100,000 to 120,000 clones listed, 81% were seen once. The specimen comprised peripheral blood, sampled on day 0 of AZD1222 vaccination. These TCRs come from an adult in good health.

The chain uses TRBV7-9 and TRBJ1-2; D is unclear. The CDR3 runs 13 residues. CDR1 and CDR2 from the germline V gene are SEHNR and FQNEAQ (reference sequence). Trimming cost V 2 bases and J 8 bases, with 12 bases left between them. The CDR3 DNA is TGTGCCAGCAGCTTATCTAGGGATCGCGGCTACACCTTC. Protein product: CASSLSRDRGYTF.

The J gene is TRBJ2-2, the V gene TRBV28; TRBD2 matches at 15 bases. The V gene's germline CDR1 is MDHEN and CDR2 SYDVKM. The CDR3 has 20 amino acids. Trimming took 10 bases from V and 5 from J; bases not matched to a gene: 20. CDR3 region: CATITRTGTSGGTPTGELFF. DNA of the CDR3: TGTGCCACCATAACAAGAACCGGGACTAGCGGGGGGACCCCTACCGGGGAGCTGTTTTTT.

J is TRBJ1-1 and V is TRBV5-1, with unresolved D. CDR3 length: 15 amino acids. Germline V lookup: CDR1 SGHRS, CDR2 YFSETQ. V dropped 4 bases and J dropped 2 bases, with 15 bases sitting between them. The CDR3 DNA sequence: TGCGCCAGCAGCCTATACAAGGCAGAAAACACTGAAGCTTTCTTT. It specifies CASSLYKAENTEAFF. The full variable domain, with the rest looked up from reference TRBV5-1 and TRBJ1-1, is KAGVTQTPRYLIKTRGQQVTLSCSPISGHRSVSWYQQTPGQGLQFLFEYFSETQRNKGNFPGRFSGRQFSNSRSEMNVSTLELGDSALYLCASSLYKAENTEAFFGQGTRLTVV.

The chain links TRBV28 to TRBJ2-5; a possible D gene is TRBD2 (5 bases). The V end was cut by 2 bases, the J end by 6 bases, with 19 bases between. CDR1 is MDHEN and CDR2 is SYDVKM in the germline V gene. The CDR3 sequence is 16 residues long. DNA of the CDR3: TGTGCCAGCAGTTTACCCCTCCCTTCTAGCACGAAGACCCAGTACTTC. Its protein product is CASSLPLPSSTKTQYF.

This clone has just a few counts. The rearrangement links TRBV5-4 to TRBJ1-1, with 8 bases fitting TRBD1. There are 16 residues in the CDR3. Trimming cost V 1 base and J 11 bases; bases outside gene matches: 16. Germline CDR1 and CDR2: SGHNT and YYREEE (reference sequence). CDR3 region: CASSLSTGGTNHVAFF. The CDR3 DNA sequence: TGTGCCAGCAGCTTGTCTACAGGGGGAACCAATCATGTGGCTTTCTTT.

J is TRBJ1-2 and V is TRBV7-9; a possible D gene is TRBD1 (5 bases). The germline CDR1 and CDR2 sequences are SEHNR and FQNEAQ (reference sequence). V was cut by 4 bases and J by 5 bases, with 11 bases left in between. The CDR3 covers 13 residues. CDR3 DNA sequence: TGTGCCAGCAGCTCCGGGACGGTTTATGGCTACACCTTC. It translates to CASSSGTVYGYTF.

This rearrangement joins TRBV3-1 (or the pseudogene TRBV3-2) to TRBJ2-1; the D is unclear. Trimming left V 4 bases short and J 6 bases short, with 4 bases between. This CDR3 spans 11 amino acids. The germline V gene encodes CDR1 LGHDT and CDR2 YNNKEL (reference sequence). The CDR3 reads CASSRLNEQFF. The CDR3 nucleotides read TGTGCCAGCAGCCGACTCAATGAGCAGTTCTTC.

The V and J genes are TRBV28 and TRBJ1-5; TRBD1 aligns across 7 bases. The CDR3 runs 14 residues. V trimming: 6 bases; J trimming: 4 bases; junction bases outside the gene matches: 6. Germline V gene lookup returns CDR1 MDHEN and CDR2 SYDVKM. CDR3: CASSVRGRNQPQHF. CDR3 in DNA: TGTGCCAGCAGCGTGAGGGGGCGTAATCAGCCCCAGCATTTT.

V is TRBV18 and J is TRBJ1-1; D remains unclear. CDR3 length: 12 amino acids. Trimming shortened V by 3 bases and J by 7 bases, and 9 bases separated the two germline ends. Germline V gene sequence: CDR1 KGHSH, CDR2 LQKENI. CDR3 residues: CASSPGRGEAFF. The CDR3 DNA follows: TGTGCCAGCTCACCCGGACGAGGTGAAGCTTTCTTT.

The V gene is TRBV15, the J gene TRBJ2-2; D is perhaps TRBD1 or TRBD2 (5 bases each). V was shortened by 1 base and J by 3 bases, with 12 bases between the two germline ends. The germline CDR1 and CDR2 sequences are LNHNV and YYDKDF (reference sequence). The CDR3 sequence is 16 residues long. The CDR3 protein is CATSRVGGKYTGELFF. The DNA for the CDR3 is TGTGCCACCAGCAGAGTTGGGGGAAAGTACACCGGGGAGCTGTTTTTT.

As regards this clone: The sample holds other DNA sequences that translate to the same CDR3. V usage is TRBV12-3 or TRBV12-4 and J usage is TRBJ2-5; D is uncertain. V dropped 5 bases and J dropped 2 bases, with 3 bases sitting between them. CDR3 length: 11 residues. CDR3 amino acids: CASSLQETQYF. In DNA form, the CDR3 reads TGTGCCAGCAGTCTGCAAGAGACCCAGTACTTC.

This chain connects TRBV7-2 to TRBJ2-2; D assignment may be TRBD1 or TRBD2 (7 bases each). The CDR3 is 18 residues long. The V end lost 2 bases, the J end lost 3 bases, and 19 bases lay between the germline ends. Germline CDR1 reads SGHTA; CDR2 reads FQGNSA. The CDR3 protein is CASSLRGPVAGDTGELFF. CDR3 bases: TGTGCCAGCAGCTTAAGGGGGCCGGTGGCGGGGGACACCGGGGAGCTGTTTTTT. The complete variable domain, with remaining parts taken from reference TRBV7-2 and TRBJ2-2, reads GAGVSQSPSNKVTEKGKDVELRCDPISGHTALYWYRQSLGQGLEFLIYFQGNSAPDKSGLPSDRFSAERTGGSVSTLTIQRTQQEDSAVYLCASSLRGPVAGDTGELFFGEGSRLTVL.

The CDR3 DNA is TGTGCCAGCTCCGAGGGCGACACTGAAGCTTTCTTT. It is translated as CASSEGDTEAFF. The V call is TRBV18, the J call TRBJ1-1, with D hard to call. Trimming pared 6 bases from V and 3 bases from J, leaving 8 bases between. Germline-derived CDR1 and CDR2 are KGHSH and LQKENI. The CDR3 runs 12 residues.

The chain employs TRBV5-6 and TRBJ1-1; no firm D call. Germline V gives CDR1 SGHDT, CDR2 YYEEEE. The CDR3 is 15 amino acids. The V end was cut by 0 bases, the J end by 0 bases, with 9 bases between. The CDR3 DNA sequence: TGTGCCAGCAGCTTGGGTCAGACCATGAACACTGAAGCTTTCTTT. It encodes CASSLGQTMNTEAFF.

With respect to this clone: This same CDR3 is encoded by further DNA sequences in the sample. This chain links TRBV11-2 with TRBJ2-7; 8 bases line up with TRBD1. The J segment lost 3 bases and the V segment lost 1 base, leaving 8 bases of the junction unmatched. This CDR3 has 16 residues. Germline-derived CDR1 and CDR2 are SGHAT and FQNNGV. The CDR3 region is CASSLAPGQASYEQYF. CDR3 DNA sequence: TGTGCCAGCAGCTTAGCGCCGGGACAGGCTAGCTACGAGCAGTACTTC.

J is TRBJ2-7 and V is TRBV28; possibly TRBD1 for D (6 bases). The germline gives CDR1 MDHEN, CDR2 SYDVKM. This CDR3 has 13 amino acids. Trimming removed 5 bases from V and 6 bases from J, with 14 bases in between. The CDR3 region has the DNA TGTGCCAGCAGTCCAACAGGGAAGGGCGAGCAGTACTTC. As protein: CASSPTGKGEQYF.

The chain uses TRBV28 and TRBJ2-1; D possibly corresponds to TRBD2 (5 bases). Germline-derived CDR1 and CDR2 are MDHEN and SYDVKM. V lost 2 bases, J lost 0 bases, and 11 bases lay in between. This CDR3 has 16 amino acids. CDR3 nucleotides: TGTGCCAGCAGTTTAAGCGGATCGAGCTCCTACAATGAGCAGTTCTTC. This encodes CASSLSGSSSYNEQFF.

This rearrangement joins TRBV7-9 to TRBJ1-4; 9 nucleotides match TRBD1. J was trimmed by 8 bases and V by 4 bases; bases with no gene match: 8. CDR1 and CDR2 (germline): SEHNR, FQNEAQ (reference sequence). The CDR3 has 15 amino acids. The CDR3 nucleotides read TGTGCCAGCAGCTCCACGGGACAGGGTCACGAAAAACTGTTTTTT. Translating it yields CASSSTGQGHEKLFF. The variable domain in full, with the rest retrieved from reference TRBV7-9 and TRBJ1-4, is DTGVSQNPRHKITKRGQNVTFRCDPISEHNRLYWYRQTLGQGPEFLTYFQNEAQLEKSRLLSDRFSAERPKGSFSTLEIQRTEQGDSAMYLCASSSTGQGHEKLFFGSGTQLSVL.

The genes are TRBV12-3 or TRBV12-4 and TRBJ1-3; D possibly corresponds to TRBD1 (5 bases). The CDR3 contains 12 residues. Trimming took 10 bases from V and 1 from J, leaving 8 bases between them. Written as DNA, the CDR3 is TGTGCCATCCAGGGTTCTGGAAACACCATATATTTT. Amino acids: CAIQGSGNTIYF.

The chain joins TRBV5-6 to TRBJ2-3; 12 bases align to TRBD2. Germline loops: CDR1 SGHDT, CDR2 YYEEEE. The CDR3 runs 19 residues. The ends lost 7 bases at V and 1 base at J; junction bases unmatched: 16. CDR3 in amino acids: CASSAPGLAGGWGTDTQYF. The CDR3 DNA follows: TGTGCCAGCTCAGCGCCGGGGCTAGCGGGAGGGTGGGGCACAGATACGCAGTATTTT.

The chain uses TRBV2 and TRBJ1-6; TRBD1 is a possible D gene (5 bases). CDR3 size: 13 residues. Germline V gene lookup returns CDR1 SNHLY and CDR2 FYNNEI. Deletions cut 8 bases from V and 7 bases from J, with 12 bases between. The CDR3 DNA reads as TGTGCCAGCGGCCAGGGACTCAATTCACCCCTCCACTTT. This gives the protein CASGQGLNSPLHF.

This clone was seen more than once but under ten times. The chain's CDR3 is CASRLLAGGPPDTQYF. DNA for the CDR3: TGTGCCAGCAGACTACTAGCGGGGGGCCCCCCCGATACGCAGTATTTT. The chain combines TRBV27 with TRBJ2-3, with 12 bases identical to TRBD2. This CDR3 region has 16 residues. V trimming: 6 bases; J trimming: 6 bases; junction bases outside the gene matches: 10. The germline V gene has CDR1 MNHEY and CDR2 SMNVEV (reference sequence).

CDR3 DNA sequence: TGTGCCAGCAGCTTCAGGCCGTCAAGTGAAAAACTGTTTTTT. It yields the protein CASSFRPSSEKLFF. The rearrangement links TRBV6-5 to TRBJ1-4; D not resolved. The CDR3 spans 14 residues. Germline assignment: CDR1 MNHEY and CDR2 SVGAGI. V was cut by 6 bases and J by 7 bases, with 15 bases left in between.

V gene TRBV5-1 combines with J gene TRBJ1-2; 8 nucleotides agree with TRBD1. The J segment lost 2 bases and the V segment lost 0 bases, leaving 3 bases of the junction unmatched. Looked up from germline, CDR1 is SGHRS and CDR2 is YFSETQ. The CDR3 sequence is 15 residues long. The CDR3 sequence is CASSLDYRGNYGYTF. The CDR3, as DNA: TGCGCCAGCAGCTTGGATTACAGGGGGAACTATGGCTACACCTTC.

The V call is TRBV3-1 (or the pseudogene TRBV3-2), the J call TRBJ1-4, with D uncertain. Trimming stripped 0 bases from V and 3 bases from J, with 11 bases between. The CDR3 extends over 16 amino acids. The germline V gene has CDR1 LGHDT and CDR2 YNNKEL (reference sequence). CDR3 amino acids: CASSQDQGSPNEKLFF. The CDR3 bases are TGTGCCAGCAGCCAAGATCAAGGGTCCCCTAATGAAAAACTGTTTTTT.

This clone has a handful of counts. The V call is TRBV12-3 or TRBV12-4, the J call TRBJ2-5, with 7 positions matching TRBD2. The CDR3 has 12 residues. With 3 bases clipped from V and 7 bases from J, the junction kept 2 bases outside the gene matches. The CDR3 loop is CASSLREGTQYF. CDR3 bases: TGTGCCAGCAGTTTGAGGGAGGGGACCCAGTACTTC.

This clone was counted a few times. The chain is built from TRBV9 and TRBJ2-3; TRBD2 aligns across 10 bases. Germline loops: CDR1 SGDLS, CDR2 YYNGEE. V lost 0 bases, J lost 2 bases, and 9 bases stayed unmatched. CDR3 length equals 18 residues. CDR3 in DNA: TGTGCCAGCAGCGTAGATCAGCGGGGGGGCCTCGCCACAGATACGCAGTATTTT. This encodes CASSVDQRGGLATDTQYF. The variable domain in full, completed from reference TRBV9 and TRBJ2-3, reads DSGVTQTPKHLITATGQRVTLRCSPRSGDLSVYWYQQSLDQGLQFLIQYYNGEERAKGNILERFSAQQFPDLHSELNLSSLELGDSALYFCASSVDQRGGLATDTQYFGPGTRLTVL.

The chain joins TRBV5-1 to TRBJ2-4; 7 nucleotides match TRBD1. J was trimmed by 5 bases and V by 4 bases; bases with no gene match: 6. There are 14 residues in the CDR3. Germline V gene lookup returns CDR1 SGHRS and CDR2 YFSETQ. CDR3 residues: CASSTQGSQNIQYF. The CDR3 nucleotides read TGCGCCAGCAGCACACAGGGGTCCCAAAACATTCAGTACTTC.

The chain joins TRBV9 to TRBJ2-3; 14 bases map to TRBD2. Germline CDR1 reads SGDLS; CDR2 reads YYNGEE. V lost 1 base to trimming and J lost 4 bases; unmatched junction nucleotides: 5. The CDR3 extends over 17 amino acids. CDR3 nucleotide sequence: TGTGCCAGCAGCGTACCGAGACTAGCGGGAGGGCCAGATACGCAGTATTTT. Translating it yields CASSVPRLAGGPDTQYF.

J is TRBJ2-4 and V is TRBV18; 7 nucleotides match TRBD1. Germline CDR1 is KGHSH and CDR2 is LQKENI. The CDR3 consists of 16 residues. Trimming removed 6 bases from V and 2 bases from J; junction bases left unmatched: 10. CDR3 sequence: CASSQTGQTTKNIQYF. For the CDR3, the DNA is TGTGCCAGCTCTCAAACGGGACAGACCACCAAAAACATTCAGTACTTC.

The V call is TRBV28, the J call TRBJ1-3, with no clear D. Germline CDR1 and CDR2: MDHEN and SYDVKM. Between the trimmed V and J ends, which lost 1 base and 1 base, there was a span of 8 bases. The CDR3 has 15 amino acids. DNA for the CDR3: TGTGCCAGCAGTTTATTCTTGTCGTCTGGAAACACCATATATTTT. Translating it yields CASSLFLSSGNTIYF.

Here the CDR3 DNA reads TGTGCCAGTAGTATAGGGCCCGTCGGCACAGATACGCAGTATTTT. It codes for CASSIGPVGTDTQYF. The chain recombines TRBV19 with TRBJ2-3; no firm D call. Between the trimmed V and J ends, which lost 1 base and 1 base, there was a span of 9 bases. This CDR3 contains 15 residues. Germline CDR1 LNHDA, CDR2 SQIVND (reference sequence). Full variable domain (rest looked up from reference TRBV19 and TRBJ2-3): DGGITQSPKYLFRKEGQNVTLSCEQNLNHDAMYWYRQDPGQGLRLIYYSQIVNDFQKGDIAEGYSVSREKKESFPLTVTSAQKNPTAFYLCASSIGPVGTDTQYFGPGTRLTVL.